Included here is one T cell receptor (beta chain) sequence, with context. This record comes from a study of blood T cell repertoires in COVID-19. Some clones are missing from TCRdb's copy, which holds only in-frame ones; the method was immunoSEQ multiplex PCR. Of around 220,000 clones in the sample, around 90% were seen once. This CDR3 spans 15 amino acids. Germline values: CDR1 KGHSH, CDR2 LQKENI. V was clipped by 6 bases and J by 0 bases; unmatched bases: 7. The sample comprised PBMCs or T cells enriched from blood (not recorded which). This sequence joins TRBV18 and TRBJ1-1; 7 positions match TRBD1. The sequence came from a woman aged 25 to 39 with acute COVID-19. The CDR3 DNA reads TGTGCCAGCTCCGAAGAACAGGGGATGAACACTGAAGCTTTCTTT. Its protein is CASSEEQGMNTEAFF. Full variable domain (missing parts from reference TRBV18 and TRBJ1-1): NAGVMQNPRHLVRRRGQEARLRCSPMKGHSHVYWYRQLPEEGLKFMVYLQKENIIDESGMPKERFSAEFPKEGPSILRIQQVVRGDSAAYFCASSEEQGMNTEAFFGQGTRLTVV.